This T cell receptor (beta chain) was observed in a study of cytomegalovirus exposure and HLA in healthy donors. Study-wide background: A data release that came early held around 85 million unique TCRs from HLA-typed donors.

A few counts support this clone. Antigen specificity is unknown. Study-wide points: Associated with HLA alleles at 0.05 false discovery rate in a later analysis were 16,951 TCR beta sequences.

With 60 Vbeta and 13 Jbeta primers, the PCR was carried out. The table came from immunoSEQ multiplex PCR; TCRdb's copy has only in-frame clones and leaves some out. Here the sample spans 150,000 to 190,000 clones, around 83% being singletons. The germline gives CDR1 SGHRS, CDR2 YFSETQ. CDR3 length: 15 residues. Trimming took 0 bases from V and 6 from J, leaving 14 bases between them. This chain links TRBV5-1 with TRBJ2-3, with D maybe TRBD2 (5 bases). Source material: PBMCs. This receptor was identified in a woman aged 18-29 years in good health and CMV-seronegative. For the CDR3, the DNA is TGCGCCAGCAGCTTGGCCGGGTGGGGAGCGGATACGCAGTATTTT. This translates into CASSLAGWGADTQYF.